These 30 T cell receptor beta chains share one sample of origin, sequenced in a study of CD8 T cells in Susac syndrome (dated by TCRdb to the late 2010s). The library was produced with the immunoSEQ multiplex PCR assay. RNA was extracted using the RNeasy kit, and about 0.5 to 1 ug of the RNA was reverse transcribed with random hexamers. The public reads were run again by TCRdb, first through fastp at Q25 and then through MiXCR, and only productive beta chains were kept. Rows with a matching CDR3 protein are joined into one entry that keeps the most common DNA and genes. The sample has more than 150,000 distinct CDR3 sequences on record, 95% of them singletons. The ten top clones hold about 0.15% of the sample. The sequenced sample was CD8+ T cells from PBMCs. The origin of the receptors is a human donor with Susac syndrome.

The V and J genes are TRBV10-3 and TRBJ2-7; 7 bases match TRBD2. The V gene end was trimmed by 6 bases and the J gene end by 2 bases; junction bases not matched to a gene: 1. The CDR3 runs 12 residues. From germline, CDR1 is ENHRY and CDR2 SYGVKD. The CDR3 here is CAISREAYEQYF. The DNA for the CDR3 is TGTGCCATCAGCCGGGAGGCCTACGAGCAGTACTTC.

The chain carries TRBV5-4 and TRBJ2-6, with 8 bases aligning to TRBD1. The ends lost 3 bases at V and 0 bases at J; junction bases unmatched: 5. The CDR3 spans 17 residues. Germline V gene sequence: CDR1 SGHNT, CDR2 YYREEE (reference sequence). As DNA, the CDR3 is TGTGCCAGCAGCTCCGGGACAGGCGTCTCTGGGGCCAACGTCCTGACTTTC. The encoded protein is CASSSGTGVSGANVLTF.

V gene TRBV12-3 or TRBV12-4 combines with J gene TRBJ2-1, with D perhaps matching TRBD2 (5 bases). V lost 5 bases, J lost 0 bases, and 14 bases lay in between. The CDR3 length is 16 residues. This CDR3 reads CASSPPRVSSYNEQFF. Written as DNA, the CDR3 is TGTGCCAGCAGTCCCCCGAGGGTGAGCTCCTACAATGAGCAGTTCTTC.

The chain uses TRBV20-1 and TRBJ1-2; 7 bases line up with TRBD1. After removal of 1 base from V and 4 bases from J, the junction contained 12 bases not matched to a gene. The germline gives CDR1 DFQATT, CDR2 SNEGSKA (reference sequence). This CDR3 has 16 residues. Written as DNA, the CDR3 is TGCAGTGCTAGAGGCTTCCGGCAGGGGGGCCTCTATGGCTACACCTTC. As protein: CSARGFRQGGLYGYTF.

V and J are TRBV12-3 or TRBV12-4 and TRBJ1-5; D is unclear. The CDR3 contains 14 residues. The V and J ends lost 0 bases and 3 bases respectively, with 6 bases between them. For the CDR3, the DNA is TGTGCCAGCAGTTTAGCAGGATTCAATCAGCCCCAGCATTTT. It encodes CASSLAGFNQPQHF.

J is TRBJ1-1 and V is TRBV13; D remains unclear. Germline lookup yields CDR1 PRHDT and CDR2 FYEKMQ (reference sequence). This CDR3 region has 15 residues. V was trimmed by 4 bases and J by 2 bases, leaving 14 bases between them. CDR3 nucleotides: TGTGCCAGCAGCTCCCCTACGTGGGCCAACACTGAAGCTTTCTTT. Its translation is CASSSPTWANTEAFF.

The chain combines TRBV23-1 with TRBJ2-3; TRBD2 aligns across 8 bases. TRBV23-1 counts as an open reading frame of uncertain function. The CDR3 spans 16 residues. The J segment lost 3 bases and the V segment lost 0 bases, leaving 5 bases of the junction unmatched. CDR3 in DNA: TGCGCCAGCAGTCAATCGACTAGCGCGTTGACAGATACGCAGTATTTT. Its translation: CASSQSTSALTDTQYF.

The chain uses TRBV12-3 or TRBV12-4 and TRBJ1-3; 7 nucleotides align to TRBD1. There are 16 residues in the CDR3. V trimming: 4 bases; J trimming: 4 bases; junction bases outside the gene matches: 10. The CDR3 region is CASSYYRQGAGNTIYF. For the CDR3, the DNA is TGTGCCAGCAGTTACTATCGACAGGGAGCGGGAAACACCATATATTTT.

V is TRBV2 and J is TRBJ1-2, with TRBD1 matching 9 bases. Trimming cost V 5 bases and J 6 bases; bases outside gene matches: 13. The CDR3 extends over 16 amino acids. CDR1 SNHLY and CDR2 FYNNEI come from the germline V gene. The CDR3 loop reads CASSIYPGTGSDGYTF. In DNA form, the CDR3 reads TGTGCCAGCAGTATCTACCCCGGGACAGGGTCGGATGGCTACACCTTC. The complete variable domain, with remaining parts taken from reference TRBV2 and TRBJ1-2, reads EPEVTQTPSHQVTQMGQEVILRCVPISNHLYFYWYRQILGQKVEFLVSFYNNEISEKSEIFDDQFSVERPDGSNFTLKIRSTKLEDSAMYFCASSIYPGTGSDGYTFGSGTRLTVV.

This sequence joins TRBV4-1 and TRBJ2-7; D gene unclear. The V and J ends lost 1 base and 4 bases respectively, with 11 bases between them. Germline CDR1 and CDR2: MGHRA and YSYEKL. The CDR3 loop spans 14 amino acids. CDR3 DNA sequence: TGCGCCAGCAGCCAAGTTCCCAGTCTATACGAGCAGTACTTC. Protein product: CASSQVPSLYEQYF.

V and J are TRBV20-1 and TRBJ2-2; perhaps D is TRBD1 or TRBD2 (6 bases each). Germline V lookup: CDR1 DFQATT, CDR2 SNEGSKA (reference sequence). The CDR3 runs 15 residues. With 0 bases removed from V and 3 bases from J, the gap between germline ends came to 11 bases. In nucleotides, the CDR3 is TGCAGTGCTAGAGATGGGGGGCAGGACACCGGGGAGCTGTTTTTT. This encodes CSARDGGQDTGELFF.

This chain connects TRBV5-1 to TRBJ1-1; D might be TRBD1 (5 bases). CDR1 SGHRS and CDR2 YFSETQ come from the germline V gene. V dropped 0 bases and J dropped 4 bases, with 13 bases sitting between them. The CDR3 runs to 15 residues. Here the CDR3 reads CASSLAPGGVTEAFF. CDR3 nucleotide sequence: TGCGCCAGCAGCTTGGCCCCGGGGGGGGTCACTGAAGCTTTCTTT.

This clonotype was counted a single time. The CDR3 sequence is CASSVTSGVYEQYF. CDR3 DNA: TGCGCCAGCAGCGTAACTAGCGGGGTCTACGAGCAGTACTTC. This chain links TRBV5-1 with TRBJ2-7; 10 nucleotides agree with TRBD2. The CDR3 has 14 amino acids. V was pared by 4 bases and J by 3 bases, with 4 bases of the junction left unmatched. The germline CDR1 and CDR2 sequences are SGHRS and YFSETQ.

This chain joins TRBV5-4 and TRBJ2-1; TRBD2 matches 8 bases. Germline lookup yields CDR1 SGHNT and CDR2 YYREEE (reference sequence). V trimming: 0 bases; J trimming: 8 bases; junction bases outside the gene matches: 7. The CDR3 is 15 amino acids. The CDR3 reads CASSLAAGGPDEQFF. CDR3 nucleotides: TGTGCCAGCAGCTTGGCTGCGGGGGGCCCAGATGAGCAGTTCTTC.

The chain carries TRBV5-1 and TRBJ1-2; TRBD1 matches at 7 bases. This CDR3 region has 14 residues. Germline CDR1 is SGHRS and CDR2 is YFSETQ. With 1 base clipped from V and 3 bases from J, the junction kept 3 bases outside the gene matches. CDR3 coding DNA: TGCGCCAGCAGCTTGTCCCAGGGGGACTATGGCTACACCTTC. It specifies CASSLSQGDYGYTF.

V is TRBV3-1 and J is TRBJ2-5; 9 positions agree with TRBD2. The CDR3 runs to 17 residues. V gave up 0 bases and J gave up 2 bases; unmatched junction bases: 7. Germline CDR1 LGHDT, CDR2 YNNKEL (reference sequence). The CDR3 sequence: CASSQDISGGSQETQYF. In DNA, the CDR3 is TGTGCCAGCAGCCAAGATATAAGCGGGGGGAGTCAAGAGACCCAGTACTTC.

This chain uses TRBV7-3 with TRBJ2-3; either TRBD1 or TRBD2 may supply D (5 bases each). CDR3 size: 15 residues. V dropped 4 bases and J dropped 0 bases, with 11 bases sitting between them. From germline, CDR1 is SGHTA and CDR2 FQGTGA. CDR3 in DNA: TGTGCCAGCAGCTCCCTGGGGGTGAGCACAGATACGCAGTATTTT. It yields the protein CASSSLGVSTDTQYF.

This chain connects TRBV25-1 to TRBJ1-5; no clear D gene. The CDR3 is made up of 14 amino acids. Germline CDR1 and CDR2: MGHDK and SYGVNS. Trimming cost V 3 bases and J 7 bases, with 13 bases left between them. The CDR3 DNA reads as TGTGCCAGCAGTGACTCCGCATCGGGCCAGCCCCAGCATTTT. Encoded protein: CASSDSASGQPQHF.

The gene calls are TRBV11-1 and TRBJ2-1; TRBD2 matches 10 bases. Per the germline V gene, CDR1 is SGHAT and CDR2 is FQDESV (reference sequence). This CDR3 region has 15 residues. V lost 4 bases and J lost 7; bases outside the gene matches: 7. CDR3 sequence: CASSSSGTSANEQFF. CDR3 nucleotide sequence: TGTGCCAGCAGCTCCTCCGGGACTAGCGCGAATGAGCAGTTCTTC.

This clonotype was seen only once. This chain connects TRBV28 to TRBJ2-7; D ambiguous. The CDR3 is made up of 10 amino acids. Germline loops: CDR1 MDHEN, CDR2 SYDVKM. Trimming took off 6 bases at V and 7 bases at J, with 7 bases between the two ends. The CDR3 DNA sequence: TGTGCCAGCAGCCGGAGAGAGCAGTACTTC. It codes for CASSRREQYF. Variable domain in full (rest from reference TRBV28 and TRBJ2-7): DVKVTQSSRYLVKRTGEKVFLECVQDMDHENMFWYRQDPGLGLRLIYFSYDVKMKEKGDIPEGYSVSREKKERFSLILESASTNQTSMYLCASSRREQYFGPGTRLTVT.

This chain joins TRBV30 and TRBJ2-1; 9 nucleotides agree with TRBD1. Losses at the gene ends were 0 bases for V and 4 bases for J; bases not matched to a gene: 4. The CDR3 runs to 15 residues. Per germline, CDR1 GTSNPN and CDR2 SVGIG (reference sequence). The CDR3 DNA reads as TGTGCCTGGAGTGTACTGACAGGGGGGTACAATGAGCAGTTCTTC. It translates to CAWSVLTGGYNEQFF.

The J gene is TRBJ2-3, the V gene TRBV28; 7 nucleotides match TRBD1. This CDR3 is built from 14 residues. Trimming removed 5 bases from V and 5 bases from J; junction bases left unmatched: 7. CDR1 and CDR2 from the germline V gene are MDHEN and SYDVKM. The CDR3 DNA reads as TGTGCCAGCAGTCCCCAACAGGGGCGAGATACGCAGTATTTT. It encodes CASSPQQGRDTQYF.

The chain couples TRBV19 to TRBJ2-1, with D possibly being TRBD2 (5 bases). V lost 3 bases, J lost 8 bases, and 14 bases lay in between. The CDR3 runs 14 residues. Germline CDR1 LNHDA, CDR2 SQIVND (reference sequence). The DNA for the CDR3 is TGTGCCAGTAGTATCTTAGCGCGTTCCGATGAGCAGTTCTTC. Protein: CASSILARSDEQFF.

The chain joins TRBV20-1 to TRBJ2-5, with D hard to call. Deletions cut 5 bases from V and 2 bases from J, with 9 bases between. The CDR3 extends over 12 amino acids. CDR1 and CDR2 (germline): DFQATT, SNEGSKA (reference sequence). The CDR3 protein is CSARRLQETQYF. The CDR3 nucleotides read TGCAGTGCTCGGCGGCTACAAGAGACCCAGTACTTC.

This rearrangement joins TRBV5-1 to TRBJ2-3; maybe TRBD1 (5 bases). This CDR3 is built from 16 residues. V was cut by 4 bases and J by 0 bases, with 15 bases left in between. Germline-derived CDR1 and CDR2 are SGHRS and YFSETQ. The CDR3 loop is CASSHFLTASTDTQYF. DNA of the CDR3: TGCGCCAGCAGCCATTTTCTGACAGCCAGCACAGATACGCAGTATTTT.

This clonotype was recorded once. Germline and junction disagree at one end, which may indicate a read error. The V call is TRBV14, the J call TRBJ2-1; 7 bases align to TRBD1. The germline gives CDR1 SGHDN, CDR2 FVKESK. The CDR3 runs to 12 residues. CDR3 DNA: TGTGCCAGCAGCGCCAGACAGGGTTTTATGGTCTTC. Its protein is CASSARQGFMVF.

The V gene is TRBV12-3 or TRBV12-4, the J gene TRBJ1-2, with D maybe TRBD1 (6 bases). CDR3 length: 14 amino acids. The V end lost 5 bases, the J end lost 4 bases, and 14 bases lay between the germline ends. The CDR3 DNA sequence: TGTGCCAGCAGTGAGGACAGCGGGGGCTATGGCTACACCTTC. Protein: CASSEDSGGYGYTF.

The chain combines TRBV5-6 with TRBJ1-1, with D uncertain. Germline V gives CDR1 SGHDT, CDR2 YYEEEE. This CDR3 is built from 15 residues. The V end lost 3 bases, the J end lost 5 bases, and 17 bases lay between the germline ends. This CDR3 is CASSSPSELGTEAFF. CDR3 bases: TGTGCCAGCAGCTCTCCGTCCGAGTTGGGAACTGAAGCTTTCTTT.

The rearrangement links TRBV5-6 to TRBJ1-5; D gene ambiguous. Looked up from germline, CDR1 is SGHDT and CDR2 is YYEEEE. Trimming removed 0 bases from V and 0 bases from J, with 10 bases in between. This CDR3 has 16 residues. CDR3 DNA: TGTGCCAGCAGCTTGGAAGGCTCTTATAGCAATCAGCCCCAGCATTTT. Amino acids: CASSLEGSYSNQPQHF. The full variable domain, its missing parts supplied by reference TRBV5-6 and TRBJ1-5, is DAGVTQSPTHLIKTRGQQVTLRCSPKSGHDTVSWYQQALGQGPQFIFQYYEEEERQRGNFPDRFSGHQFPNYSSELNVNALLLGDSALYLCASSLEGSYSNQPQHFGDGTRLSIL.

The chain uses TRBV7-9 and TRBJ1-1, with 7 bases identical to TRBD1. J gave up 11 bases and V 5 bases, and 8 bases lay outside the gene matches. Germline-derived CDR1 and CDR2 are SEHNR and FQNEAQ (reference sequence). CDR3 length: 12 residues. The CDR3 loop reads CASSPDREWAFF. CDR3 nucleotide sequence: TGTGCCAGCAGCCCTGACAGGGAGTGGGCTTTCTTT.